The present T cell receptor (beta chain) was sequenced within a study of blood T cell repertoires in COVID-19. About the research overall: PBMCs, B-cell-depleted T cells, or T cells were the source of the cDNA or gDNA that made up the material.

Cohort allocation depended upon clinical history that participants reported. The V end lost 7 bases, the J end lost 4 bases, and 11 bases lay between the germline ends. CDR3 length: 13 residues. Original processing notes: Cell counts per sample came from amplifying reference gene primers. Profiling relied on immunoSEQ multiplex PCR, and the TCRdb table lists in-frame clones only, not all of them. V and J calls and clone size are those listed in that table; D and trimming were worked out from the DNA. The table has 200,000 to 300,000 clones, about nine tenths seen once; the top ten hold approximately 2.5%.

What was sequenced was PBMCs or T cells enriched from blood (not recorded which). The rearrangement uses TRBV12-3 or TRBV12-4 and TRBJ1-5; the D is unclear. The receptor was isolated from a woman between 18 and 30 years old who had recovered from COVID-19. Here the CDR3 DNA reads TGTGCCAGCACTATAGACATAAATCAGCCCCAGCATTTT. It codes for CASTIDINQPQHF.